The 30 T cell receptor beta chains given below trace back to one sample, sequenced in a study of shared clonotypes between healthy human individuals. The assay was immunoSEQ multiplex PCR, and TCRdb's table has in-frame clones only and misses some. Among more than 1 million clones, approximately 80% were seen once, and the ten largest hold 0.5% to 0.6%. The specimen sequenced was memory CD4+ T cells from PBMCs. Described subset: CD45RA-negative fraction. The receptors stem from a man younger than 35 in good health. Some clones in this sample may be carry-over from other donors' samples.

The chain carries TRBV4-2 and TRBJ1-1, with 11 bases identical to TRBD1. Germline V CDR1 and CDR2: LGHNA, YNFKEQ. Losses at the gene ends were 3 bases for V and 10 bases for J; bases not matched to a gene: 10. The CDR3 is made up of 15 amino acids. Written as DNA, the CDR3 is TGTGCCAGCAGCCAGCCGGGACAGGGGGGGGCGAGAGCTTTCTTT. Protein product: CASSQPGQGGARAFF.

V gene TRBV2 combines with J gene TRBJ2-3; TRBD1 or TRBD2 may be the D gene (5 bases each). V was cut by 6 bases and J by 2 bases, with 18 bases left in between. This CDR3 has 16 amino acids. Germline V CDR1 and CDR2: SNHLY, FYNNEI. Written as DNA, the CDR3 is TGTGCCAGCAGGAGAGGGGCTCAACGGAACACAGATACGCAGTATTTT. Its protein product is CASRRGAQRNTDTQYF.

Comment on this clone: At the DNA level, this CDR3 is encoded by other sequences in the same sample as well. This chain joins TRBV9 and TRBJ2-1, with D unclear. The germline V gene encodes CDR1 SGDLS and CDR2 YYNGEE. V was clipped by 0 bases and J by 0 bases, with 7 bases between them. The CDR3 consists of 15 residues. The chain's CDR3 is CASSVGGGSYNEQFF. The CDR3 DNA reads TGTGCCAGCAGCGTAGGAGGCGGCTCCTACAATGAGCAGTTCTTC.

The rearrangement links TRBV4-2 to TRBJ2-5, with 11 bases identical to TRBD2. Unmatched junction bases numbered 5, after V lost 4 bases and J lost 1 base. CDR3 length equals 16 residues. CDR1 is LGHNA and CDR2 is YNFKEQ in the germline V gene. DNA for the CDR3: TGTGCCAGCAGCCGTGGGACTAGCGGCTTCCAAGAGACCCAGTACTTC. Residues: CASSRGTSGFQETQYF.

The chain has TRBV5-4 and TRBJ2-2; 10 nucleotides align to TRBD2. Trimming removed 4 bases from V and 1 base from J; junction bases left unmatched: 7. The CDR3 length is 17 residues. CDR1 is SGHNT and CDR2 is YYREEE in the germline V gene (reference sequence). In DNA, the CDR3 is TGTGCCAGCAGCACCGGGACTAGCGCTTTGAACACCGGGGAGCTGTTTTTT. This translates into CASSTGTSALNTGELFF.

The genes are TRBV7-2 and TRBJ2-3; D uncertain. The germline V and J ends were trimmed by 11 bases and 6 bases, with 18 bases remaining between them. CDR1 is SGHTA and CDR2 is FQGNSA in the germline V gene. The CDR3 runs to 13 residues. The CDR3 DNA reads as TGTGCCGCTAGGATACTCCGCAGGGATACGCAGTATTTT. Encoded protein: CAARILRRDTQYF.

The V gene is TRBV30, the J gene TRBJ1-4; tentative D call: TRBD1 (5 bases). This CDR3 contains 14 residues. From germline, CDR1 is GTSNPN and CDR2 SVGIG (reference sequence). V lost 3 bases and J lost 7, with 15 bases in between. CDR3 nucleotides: TGTGCCTGGAGGAATAGGGGATGGGGTGAAAAACTGTTTTTT. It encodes CAWRNRGWGEKLFF.

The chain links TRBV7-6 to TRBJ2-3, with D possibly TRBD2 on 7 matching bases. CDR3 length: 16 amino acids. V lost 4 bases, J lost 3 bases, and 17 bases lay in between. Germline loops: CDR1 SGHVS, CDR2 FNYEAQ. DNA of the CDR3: TGTGCCAGCAGCTCCCCGGGGGCGGGAGTAACAGATACGCAGTATTTT. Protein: CASSSPGAGVTDTQYF.

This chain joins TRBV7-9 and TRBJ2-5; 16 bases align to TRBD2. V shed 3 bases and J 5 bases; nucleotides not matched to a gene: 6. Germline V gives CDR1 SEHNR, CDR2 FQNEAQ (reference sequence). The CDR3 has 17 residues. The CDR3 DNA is TGTGCCAGCAGCTTGGGGACTAGCGGGAGGGCCCGTGAGACCCAGTACTTC. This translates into CASSLGTSGRARETQYF.

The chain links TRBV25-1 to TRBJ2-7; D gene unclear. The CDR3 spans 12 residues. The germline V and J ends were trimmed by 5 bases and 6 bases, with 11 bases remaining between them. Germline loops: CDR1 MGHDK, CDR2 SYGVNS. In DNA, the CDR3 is TGTGCCAGCAGTTGGTTGGGGTCCGAGCAGTACTTC. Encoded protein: CASSWLGSEQYF.

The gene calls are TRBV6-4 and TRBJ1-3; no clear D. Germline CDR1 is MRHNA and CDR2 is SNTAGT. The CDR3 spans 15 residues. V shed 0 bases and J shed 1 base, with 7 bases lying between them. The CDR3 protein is CASSDSWRSGNTIYF. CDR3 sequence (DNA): TGTGCCAGCAGTGACTCGTGGAGGTCTGGAAACACCATATATTTT.

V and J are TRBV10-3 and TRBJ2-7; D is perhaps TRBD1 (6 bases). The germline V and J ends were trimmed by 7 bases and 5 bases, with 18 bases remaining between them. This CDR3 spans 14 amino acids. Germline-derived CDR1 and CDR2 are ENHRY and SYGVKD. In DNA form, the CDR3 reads TGTGCCATCAAGGGGGATCATGGGAGCGACGAGCAGTACTTC. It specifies CAIKGDHGSDEQYF.

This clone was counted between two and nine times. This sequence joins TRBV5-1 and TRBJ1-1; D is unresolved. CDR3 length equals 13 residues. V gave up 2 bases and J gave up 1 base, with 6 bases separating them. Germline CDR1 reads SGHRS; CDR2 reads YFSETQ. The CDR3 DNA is TGCGCCAGCAGCTTCCCGGAGAACACTGAAGCTTTCTTT. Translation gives CASSFPENTEAFF.

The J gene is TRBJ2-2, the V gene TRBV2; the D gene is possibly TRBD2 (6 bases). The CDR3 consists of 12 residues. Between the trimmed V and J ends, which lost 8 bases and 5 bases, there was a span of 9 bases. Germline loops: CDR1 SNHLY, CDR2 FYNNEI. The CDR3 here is CASARGTGELFF. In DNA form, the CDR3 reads TGTGCCAGCGCTCGGGGGACCGGGGAGCTGTTTTTT.

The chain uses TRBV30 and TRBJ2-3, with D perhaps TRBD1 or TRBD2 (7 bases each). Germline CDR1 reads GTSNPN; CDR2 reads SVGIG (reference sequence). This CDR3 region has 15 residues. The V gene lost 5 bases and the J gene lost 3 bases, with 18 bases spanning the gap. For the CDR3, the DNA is TGTGCCTGGTCTAGCGGAGGGGGCCTAACAGATACGCAGTATTTT. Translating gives CAWSSGGGLTDTQYF. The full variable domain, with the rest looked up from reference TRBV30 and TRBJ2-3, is SQTIHQWPATLVQPVGSPLSLECTVEGTSNPNLYWYRQAAGRGLQLLFYSVGIGQISSEVPQNLSASRPQDRQFILSSKKLLLSDSGFYLCAWSSGGGLTDTQYFGPGTRLTVL.

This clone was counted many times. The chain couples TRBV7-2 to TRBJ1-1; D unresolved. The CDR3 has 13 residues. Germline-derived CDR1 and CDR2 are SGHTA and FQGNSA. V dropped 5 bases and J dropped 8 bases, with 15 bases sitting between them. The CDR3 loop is CASSLSDGGEAFF. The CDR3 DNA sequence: TGTGCCAGCAGCCTATCCGACGGTGGGGAAGCTTTCTTT. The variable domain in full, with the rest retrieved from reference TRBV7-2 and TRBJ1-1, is GAGVSQSPSNKVTEKGKDVELRCDPISGHTALYWYRQSLGQGLEFLIYFQGNSAPDKSGLPSDRFSAERTGGSVSTLTIQRTQQEDSAVYLCASSLSDGGEAFFGQGTRLTVV.

The CDR3 protein is CASSFEGGGLNEQFF. The DNA for the CDR3 is TGTGCCAGCAGCTTTGAGGGCGGGGGTCTCAATGAGCAGTTCTTC. The chain joins TRBV11-3 to TRBJ2-1; TRBD2 matches at 7 bases. CDR3 size: 15 residues. With V trimmed by 3 bases and J by 6 bases, 8 bases remained unmatched. Looked up from germline, CDR1 is SGHNT and CDR2 is YENEEA.

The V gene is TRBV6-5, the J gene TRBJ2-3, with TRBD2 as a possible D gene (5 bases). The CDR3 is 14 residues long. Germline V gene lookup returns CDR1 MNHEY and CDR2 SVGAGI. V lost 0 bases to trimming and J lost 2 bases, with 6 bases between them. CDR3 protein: CASSYSRATDTQYF. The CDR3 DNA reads TGTGCCAGCAGTTACTCGAGGGCCACAGATACGCAGTATTTT.

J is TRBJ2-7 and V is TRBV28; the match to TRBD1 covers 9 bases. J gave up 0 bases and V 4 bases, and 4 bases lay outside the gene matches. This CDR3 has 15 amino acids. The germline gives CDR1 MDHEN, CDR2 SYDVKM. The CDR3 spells CASSSTGGLSYEQYF. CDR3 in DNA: TGTGCCAGCAGTTCCACAGGGGGCCTCTCCTACGAGCAGTACTTC. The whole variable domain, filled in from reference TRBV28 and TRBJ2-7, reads DVKVTQSSRYLVKRTGEKVFLECVQDMDHENMFWYRQDPGLGLRLIYFSYDVKMKEKGDIPEGYSVSREKKERFSLILESASTNQTSMYLCASSSTGGLSYEQYFGPGTRLTVT.

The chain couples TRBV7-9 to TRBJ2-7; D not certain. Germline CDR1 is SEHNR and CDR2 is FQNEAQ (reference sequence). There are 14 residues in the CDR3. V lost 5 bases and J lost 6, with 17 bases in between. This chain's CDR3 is CASSPAPAATEQYF. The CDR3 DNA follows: TGTGCCAGCAGCCCTGCTCCAGCAGCGACCGAGCAGTACTTC.

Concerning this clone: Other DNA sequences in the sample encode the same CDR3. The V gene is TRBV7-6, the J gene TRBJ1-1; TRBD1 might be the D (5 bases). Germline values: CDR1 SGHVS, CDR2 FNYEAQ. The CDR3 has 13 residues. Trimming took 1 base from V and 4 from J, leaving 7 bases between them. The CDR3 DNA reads TGTGCCAGCAGCTTAGAGCAGGGCACTGAAGCTTTCTTT. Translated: CASSLEQGTEAFF. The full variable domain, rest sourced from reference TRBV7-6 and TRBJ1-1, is GAGVSQSPRYKVTKRGQDVALRCDPISGHVSLYWYRQALGQGPEFLTYFNYEAQQDKSGLPNDRFSAERPEGSISTLTIQRTEQRDSAMYRCASSLEQGTEAFFGQGTRLTVV.

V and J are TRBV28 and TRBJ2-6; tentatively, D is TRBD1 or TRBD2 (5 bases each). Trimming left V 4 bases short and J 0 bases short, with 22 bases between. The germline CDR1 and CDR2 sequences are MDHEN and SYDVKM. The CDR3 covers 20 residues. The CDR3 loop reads CASSSYTGLGTSSGANVLTF. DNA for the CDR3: TGTGCCAGCAGTTCCTATACAGGTCTGGGGACCTCCTCTGGGGCCAACGTCCTGACTTTC.

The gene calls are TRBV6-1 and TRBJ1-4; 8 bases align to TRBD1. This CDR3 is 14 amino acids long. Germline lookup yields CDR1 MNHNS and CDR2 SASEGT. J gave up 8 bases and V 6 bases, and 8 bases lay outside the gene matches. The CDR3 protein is CASRRTGPPEKLFF. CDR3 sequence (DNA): TGTGCCAGCAGGCGGACAGGGCCTCCCGAAAAACTGTTTTTT.

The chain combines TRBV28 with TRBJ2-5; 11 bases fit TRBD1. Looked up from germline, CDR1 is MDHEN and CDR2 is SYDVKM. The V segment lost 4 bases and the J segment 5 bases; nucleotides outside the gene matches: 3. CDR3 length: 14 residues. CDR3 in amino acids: CASSWGQGVETQYF. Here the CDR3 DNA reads TGTGCCAGCAGTTGGGGACAGGGGGTCGAGACCCAGTACTTC.

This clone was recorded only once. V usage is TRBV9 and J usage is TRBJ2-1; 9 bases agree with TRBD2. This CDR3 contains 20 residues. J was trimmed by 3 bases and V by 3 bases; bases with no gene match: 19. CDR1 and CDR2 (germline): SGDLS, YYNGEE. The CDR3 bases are TGTGCCAGCAGCGCGAGGGCCCCCAGGGTAGCGGGAGAATACTACAATGAGCAGTTCTTC. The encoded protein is CASSARAPRVAGEYYNEQFF.

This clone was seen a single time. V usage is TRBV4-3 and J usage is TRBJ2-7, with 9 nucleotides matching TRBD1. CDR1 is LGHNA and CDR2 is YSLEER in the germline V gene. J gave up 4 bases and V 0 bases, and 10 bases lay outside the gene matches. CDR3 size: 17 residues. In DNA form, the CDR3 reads TGCGCCAGCAGCCAAGATACAACCGGGACAGGGAAGTACGAGCAGTACTTC. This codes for CASSQDTTGTGKYEQYF.

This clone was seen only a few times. The CDR3 region is CATSRGVGTSGSAYEQYF. CDR3 in DNA: TGTGCCACCAGCAGAGGGGTCGGGACTAGCGGGTCGGCGTACGAGCAGTACTTC. J is TRBJ2-7 and V is TRBV15; 12 bases are shared with TRBD2. The CDR3 length is 18 residues. Germline V gene sequence: CDR1 LNHNV, CDR2 YYDKDF (reference sequence). V lost 1 base and J lost 4; bases outside the gene matches: 11.

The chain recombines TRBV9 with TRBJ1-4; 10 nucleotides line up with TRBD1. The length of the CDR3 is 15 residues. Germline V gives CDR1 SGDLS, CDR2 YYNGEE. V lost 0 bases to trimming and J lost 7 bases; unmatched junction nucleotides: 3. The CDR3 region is CASSVDGQGGEKLFF. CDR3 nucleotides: TGTGCCAGCAGCGTAGATGGACAGGGGGGTGAAAAACTGTTTTTT.

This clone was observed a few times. The CDR3 DNA reads as TGTGCCAGCAGCTTCGAAAGGGGTCGAGCTTTCTTT. Translation gives CASSFERGRAFF. This chain connects TRBV5-6 to TRBJ1-1, with a tentative D call TRBD1 (5 bases). CDR1 is SGHDT, CDR2 YYEEEE, per germline. The CDR3 sequence is 12 residues long. V lost 2 bases, J lost 10 bases, and 12 bases lay in between.

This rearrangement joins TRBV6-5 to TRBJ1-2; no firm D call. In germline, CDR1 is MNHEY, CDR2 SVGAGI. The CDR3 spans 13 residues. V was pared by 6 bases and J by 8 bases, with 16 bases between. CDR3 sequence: CASSPRKVGGYTF. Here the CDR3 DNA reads TGTGCCAGCAGCCCCCGTAAAGTCGGCGGCTACACCTTC.